This T cell receptor (beta chain) was sequenced in a study of blood T cell repertoires in COVID-19. Looking at the study overall: Samples representing acute and convalescent COVID-19 were sourced from the United States, Italy and Spain.

This CDR3 spans 16 amino acids. The V and J ends lost 0 bases and 2 bases respectively, with 12 bases between them. Germline CDR1 and CDR2: MNHNS and SASEGT. Measured with immunoSEQ multiplex PCR; TCRdb has only the in-frame clones, and not every one. The sample consists of fewer than 200,000 clones, over 70% of them appearing once. The TCR originated in a woman in her forties or fifties in a cohort exposed to, infected with or recovered from COVID-19 (not recorded which). The chain employs TRBV6-1 and TRBJ2-3, with a possible D match to TRBD2 (5 bases). Sequencing was done on a sample of PBMCs or T cells enriched from blood (not recorded which). The CDR3 protein is CASSEARAATTDTQYF. CDR3 nucleotides: TGTGCCAGCAGTGAAGCGAGGGCAGCTACCACAGATACGCAGTATTTT.